One sample yielded the 32 T cell receptor beta chains listed below, sequenced in a study of T cells in women clearing cervical HPV infection. The method was immunoSEQ multiplex PCR; TCRdb's version includes in-frame clones alone and lacks a portion of them. This sample's table has approximately 18,000 clones. Sequenced material: blood buffy coat. The source is a woman aged 18 to 75 with a cervical HPV16 infection that either progressed to CIN3+ or cleared (not recorded which).

As for this clone: The read halts 3 residues ahead of the CDR3 end, with the missing end drawn from the germline J gene. The chain is built from TRBV18 and TRBJ2-5; D not certain. The germline CDR1 and CDR2 sequences are KGHSH and LQKENI. V dropped 5 bases and J dropped 2 bases, with 9 bases sitting between them. The CDR3 spans 13 residues. The CDR3 here is CASSRGQQETQYF. The CDR3 bases that were read are TGTGCCAGCTCAAGAGGCCAGCAAGAGACC.

Details on this clone: The CDR3 end is not reached by the read, which stops 3 residues before it; the germline J gene fills it in. This chain connects TRBV20-1 to TRBJ2-1; 10 bases map to TRBD2. Germline-derived CDR1 and CDR2 are DFQATT and SNEGSKA (reference sequence). The CDR3 is made up of 12 amino acids. The J segment lost 9 bases and the V segment lost 4 bases, leaving 3 bases of the junction unmatched. The CDR3 spells CSAILAGLEQFF. CDR3 DNA, as far as it was read: TGCAGTGCTATACTAGCGGGGCTTGAG.

Partial CDR3 DNA: TGTGCCAGCAATATAGCGGGGGGGCTAAATGAG. It codes for CASNIAGGLNE. The entire CDR3 is CASNIAGGLNEQFF. This chain connects TRBV2 to TRBJ2-1, with TRBD2 matching over 11 bases. The read ends 3 residues early relative to the CDR3; the germline J gene fills the gap. CDR3 length: 14 residues. Germline V CDR1 and CDR2: SNHLY, FYNNEI. Losses at the gene ends were 7 bases for V and 7 bases for J; bases not matched to a gene: 6.

Regarding this clone: Read sequence stops 3 residues before the CDR3 end, and the germline J gene provides the missing end. The chain joins TRBV11-2 to TRBJ2-1; TRBD2 aligns across 8 bases. CDR1 is SGHAT, CDR2 FQNNGV, per germline. V shed 5 bases, J shed 7 bases, and the junction held 7 bases outside the gene matches. This CDR3 is built from 14 residues. The DNA read from the CDR3 is TGTGCCAGCAGCCCGGGGGGGGTTAAGAATGAG. It translates to CASSPGGVKNE. The whole CDR3 sequence reads CASSPGGVKNEQFF.

Points on this clone: The read terminates 3 residues ahead of where the CDR3 ends, so the germline J gene completes it. The gene calls are TRBV5-1 and TRBJ2-5, with 8 bases fitting TRBD2. This CDR3 is built from 15 residues. After removal of 2 bases from V and 7 bases from J, the junction contained 10 bases not matched to a gene. Germline V CDR1 and CDR2: SGHRS, YFSETQ. The part of the CDR3 DNA that was read is TGCGCCAGCAGCTTAACGGGGGGGCCGGAGACGACC. It specifies CASSLTGGPETT. The whole CDR3 is CASSLTGGPETTQYF.

Worth noting for this clone: One end of the junction fails to match germline, which may point to a read error. The read finishes 3 residues shy of the CDR3 end, and the germline J gene is used to complete it. The rearrangement joins TRBV7-2 to TRBJ2-1; D uncertain. Germline CDR1 is SGHTA and CDR2 is FQGNSA. The CDR3 has 13 amino acids. The CDR3 loop reads CASSLGSYDEQFF. The DNA read from the CDR3 is TGTGCCAGCAGCTTAGGTAGCTACGATGAG.

Notes on this clone: The read ends 3 residues early relative to the CDR3; the germline J gene fills the gap. This rearrangement joins TRBV19 to TRBJ1-6, with 9 bases matching TRBD1. Germline lookup yields CDR1 LNHDA and CDR2 SQIVND (reference sequence). The J segment lost 0 bases and the V segment lost 5 bases, leaving 2 bases of the junction unmatched. This CDR3 comprises 16 residues. The sequenced CDR3 bases are TGTGCCAGTAGTGGACAGGGGAGCTCCTATAATTCACCC. This gives the protein CASSGQGSSYNSP. The entire CDR3 reads CASSGQGSSYNSPLHF.

CDR3 loop: CASSDGLAGYNEQFF. Partial CDR3 DNA: TGCGCCAGCAGTGACGGACTAGCGGGGTACAATGAG. The chain employs TRBV10-1 and TRBJ2-1; 12 positions match TRBD2. The CDR3 end falls 3 residues outside the read, so it is completed with the germline J gene. The length of the CDR3 is 15 residues. Germline V gives CDR1 WNHNN, CDR2 SYGVQD (reference sequence). J was trimmed by 4 bases and V by 3 bases; bases with no gene match: 1.

On this clone: The CDR3 extends 3 residues past the end of the read, so its final part is completed from the germline J gene. The chain recombines TRBV6-2 or TRBV6-3 with TRBJ2-1, with a possible D match to TRBD1 (6 bases). Germline V gives CDR1 MNHEY, CDR2 SVGEGT. The CDR3 runs 16 residues. The ends were cut back, 5 bases at V and 5 bases at J, with 19 bases in the middle. CDR3 DNA (partial): TGTGCCAGCAGTCGCCGACCGGGACAACGGAACAATGAG. Encoded protein: CASSRRPGQRNNE. In full, the CDR3 is CASSRRPGQRNNEQFF.

Details on this clone: The read halts 3 residues ahead of the CDR3 end, with the missing end drawn from the germline J gene. The chain employs TRBV2 and TRBJ2-7; D is unclear. This CDR3 region has 13 residues. The ends were cut back, 3 bases at V and 2 bases at J, with 8 bases in the middle. Germline loops: CDR1 SNHLY, CDR2 FYNNEI. CDR3 sequence: CASSDSVAYEQYF. The DNA read from the CDR3 is TGTGCCAGCAGTGATTCTGTAGCCTACGAG.

The part of the CDR3 DNA that was read is TGCAGTGCTAACAGGGGGGATCAGCCC. Its translation: CSANRGDQP. The entire CDR3 protein reads CSANRGDQPQHF. This chain joins TRBV20-1 and TRBJ1-5, with 8 bases matching TRBD1. The read gets to within 3 residues of the CDR3 end, and the germline J gene fills in the rest. The J segment lost 5 bases and the V segment lost 4 bases, leaving 1 base of the junction unmatched. Germline V CDR1 and CDR2: DFQATT, SNEGSKA (reference sequence). This CDR3 has 12 amino acids.

Worth noting for this clone: The read halts 3 residues ahead of the CDR3 end, with the missing end drawn from the germline J gene. The chain recombines TRBV29-1 with TRBJ1-2; unclear D gene. V lost 7 bases and J lost 2, with 11 bases in between. The CDR3 runs 12 residues. Germline lookup yields CDR1 SQVTM and CDR2 ANQGSEA. CDR3: CSATAGNYGYTF. The sequenced part of the CDR3 DNA is TGCAGCGCCACCGCCGGGAACTATGGC.

For this clone: The read stops 3 residues short of the end of the CDR3; the missing end is completed from the germline J gene. The chain carries TRBV19 and TRBJ2-5; weak D call: TRBD1 (7 bases). V was cut by 5 bases and J by 4 bases, with 11 bases left in between. This CDR3 has 13 amino acids. CDR1 and CDR2 (germline): LNHDA, SQIVND (reference sequence). Partial CDR3 DNA: TGTGCCAGTAGTTCAGGGGGGAGAGAGACC. It translates to CASSSGGRET. The complete CDR3 reads CASSSGGRETQYF.

CDR3 sequence: CAISDAGTGSTNEKLFF. Partial CDR3 DNA: TGTGCCATCAGTGACGCCGGGACAGGGTCCACTAATGAAAAA. The rearrangement joins TRBV10-3 to TRBJ1-4; 9 nucleotides align to TRBD1. The read falls 3 residues short of the CDR3 end, and the missing part is taken from the germline J gene. This CDR3 is 17 amino acids long. Germline values: CDR1 ENHRY, CDR2 SYGVKD. V trimming: 3 bases; J trimming: 2 bases; junction bases outside the gene matches: 7.

To note about this clone: The read terminates 3 residues ahead of where the CDR3 ends, so the germline J gene completes it. This chain joins TRBV6-1 and TRBJ2-2; 7 nucleotides align to TRBD2. Germline V CDR1 and CDR2: MNHNS, SASEGT. The V segment lost 1 base and the J segment 6 bases; nucleotides outside the gene matches: 2. This CDR3 is 14 amino acids long. CDR3 DNA, as far as it was read: TGTGCCAGCAGTGAAGATGGGGGGGCCGGGGAG. Its protein is CASSEDGGAGE. The full CDR3 protein reads CASSEDGGAGELFF.

Judged by frequency, this clone is medium-sized. The read is 3 residues too short to cover the CDR3 end, so that end is filled in from the germline J gene. Distinct nucleotide sequences in the sample also encode this CDR3. The chain couples TRBV18 to TRBJ2-1, with 10 bases identical to TRBD1. Germline values: CDR1 KGHSH, CDR2 LQKENI. V was pared by 0 bases and J by 9 bases, with 5 bases of the junction left unmatched. The CDR3 totals 15 residues. CDR3 bases read: TGTGCCAGCTCACCACCGGGACAGGGGTCTCTTGAG. Amino acid sequence: CASSPPGQGSLE. The entire CDR3 protein reads CASSPPGQGSLEQFF.

In regard to this clone: The CDR3 extends 3 residues past the end of the read, so its final part is completed from the germline J gene. The chain recombines TRBV5-4 with TRBJ2-2; TRBD1 matches at 8 bases. Germline CDR1 and CDR2: SGHNT and YYREEE (reference sequence). This CDR3 spans 16 amino acids. With V trimmed by 0 bases and J by 7 bases, 8 bases remained unmatched. The CDR3 bases that were read are TGTGCCAGCAGCTTGGGCGGCAGGGGGCGCGACGGGGAG. Protein product: CASSLGGRGRDGE. The full CDR3 is CASSLGGRGRDGELFF.

This clone is classed as medium-sized by frequency. The CDR3 goes on 3 residues after the read ends, and that part is filled in from the germline J gene. The V call is TRBV5-6, the J call TRBJ1-2; D remains ambiguous. The CDR3 is 14 residues long. Germline CDR1 is SGHDT and CDR2 is YYEEEE. V lost 2 bases and J lost 2, with 10 bases in between. The CDR3: CASSFSGFNYGYTF. The sequenced CDR3 bases are TGTGCCAGCAGCTTTTCCGGGTTCAACTATGGC.

As to this clone: Sequencing ends 3 residues short of the CDR3 end; the germline J gene provides the rest. The chain employs TRBV6-2 or TRBV6-3 and TRBJ1-5; tentatively, D is TRBD1 (5 bases). Looked up from germline, CDR1 is MNHEY and CDR2 is SVGEGT. The CDR3 covers 13 residues. V was cut by 6 bases and J by 9 bases, with 15 bases left in between. The CDR3 sequence: CASSRQLGGPQHF. The sequenced part of the CDR3 DNA is TGTGCCAGCAGCCGACAGTTAGGAGGGCCC.

A word on this clone: The CDR3 end lies 3 residues beyond the end of the read and is filled in from the germline J gene. The chain has TRBV20-1 and TRBJ2-7; no clear D gene. Germline CDR1 is DFQATT and CDR2 is SNEGSKA (reference sequence). This CDR3 region has 11 residues. Trimming removed 0 bases from V and 3 bases from J, with 3 bases in between. CDR3 bases read: TGCAGTGCTAGAGATCTCTACGAG. This sequence encodes CSARDLYE. The whole CDR3 sequence reads CSARDLYEQYF.

Concerning this clone: The read is 3 residues too short to cover the CDR3 end, so that end is filled in from the germline J gene. The chain employs TRBV30 and TRBJ1-1, with D perhaps TRBD1 (6 bases). The germline V gene encodes CDR1 GTSNPN and CDR2 SVGIG (reference sequence). The CDR3 consists of 12 residues. V dropped 5 bases and J dropped 4 bases, with 11 bases sitting between them. The CDR3 DNA, read in part, is TGTGCCTGGGGGGACATAGGCACTGAA. Protein product: CAWGDIGTE. The complete CDR3 sequence is CAWGDIGTEAFF.

Remarks on this clone: With the read ending 3 residues before the CDR3 end, the germline J gene is used to fill in that end. V usage is TRBV11-3 and J usage is TRBJ1-4, with 10 bases matching TRBD1. The CDR3 sequence is 15 residues long. Trimming removed 3 bases from V and 8 bases from J; junction bases left unmatched: 6. The V gene's germline CDR1 is SGHNT and CDR2 YENEEA. The CDR3 is CASSLSRTGGEKLFF. Partial CDR3 DNA: TGTGCCAGCAGCTTGTCCCGGACAGGGGGAGAAAAA.

A remark on this clone: Coverage ceases 3 residues before the CDR3 finishes, and the germline J gene fills in the end. The chain is built from TRBV5-1 and TRBJ1-2, with a weak D call TRBD1 (5 bases). CDR1 is SGHRS, CDR2 YFSETQ, per germline. Trimming removed 7 bases from V and 0 bases from J, with 16 bases in between. This CDR3 comprises 15 residues. The CDR3: CASGPDRVTNYGYTF. The part of the CDR3 DNA that was read is TGCGCCAGCGGACCTGACAGAGTCACTAACTATGGC.

To note about this clone: The CDR3 goes on 3 residues after the read ends, and that part is filled in from the germline J gene. V is TRBV7-9 and J is TRBJ1-6; no definite D call. Germline CDR1 reads SEHNR; CDR2 reads FQNEAQ (reference sequence). CDR3 length: 14 residues. The germline V and J ends were trimmed by 1 base and 5 bases, with 6 bases remaining between them. The sequenced part of the CDR3 DNA is TGTGCCAGCAGCTTAGTCAGAGATAATTCACCC. Protein sequence: CASSLVRDNSP. The CDR3 reads in full as CASSLVRDNSPLHF.

Comments on this clone: The read ends 3 residues before the CDR3 terminus; that terminus is restored from the germline J gene. J is TRBJ2-7 and V is TRBV7-9, with TRBD1 matching over 7 bases. The CDR3 is 13 residues long. The germline gives CDR1 SEHNR, CDR2 FQNEAQ (reference sequence). V lost 5 bases, J lost 3 bases, and 4 bases stayed unmatched. The CDR3 DNA, read in part, is TGTGCCAGCAGCGAAGACAGGGACTACGAG. Its protein is CASSEDRDYE. The CDR3 as a whole reads CASSEDRDYEQYF.

CDR3 in amino acids: CSVGAGAKYNEQFF. Partial CDR3 DNA: TGCAGCGTTGGAGCGGGGGCCAAATACAATGAG. The chain has TRBV29-1 and TRBJ2-1, with 8 bases matching TRBD2. The read is 3 residues too short to cover the CDR3 end, so that end is filled in from the germline J gene. CDR1 is SQVTM and CDR2 is ANQGSEA in the germline V gene. The J segment lost 4 bases and the V segment lost 4 bases, leaving 6 bases of the junction unmatched. The CDR3 loop spans 14 amino acids.

Note on this clone: From the germline J gene comes the end of the CDR3, since the read stops 3 residues before it. The genes are TRBV6-2 or TRBV6-3 and TRBJ2-5; TRBD1 agrees at 11 bases. This CDR3 spans 16 amino acids. V gave up 3 bases and J gave up 4 bases; unmatched junction bases: 7. Germline CDR1 is MNHEY and CDR2 is SVGEGT. The covered CDR3 bases are TGTGCCAGCAGTTATTCCGGGACAGGGGGGAGAGAGACC. It specifies CASSYSGTGGRET. In full, the CDR3 reads CASSYSGTGGRETQYF.

In regard to this clone: The missing CDR3 end, 3 residues past where the read stops, is filled in from the germline J gene. The rearrangement uses TRBV19 and TRBJ1-6, with 7 bases fitting TRBD1. Germline V CDR1 and CDR2: LNHDA, SQIVND (reference sequence). The CDR3 is 15 amino acids. V gave up 5 bases and J gave up 11 bases; unmatched junction bases: 12. The CDR3 bases that were read are TGTGCCAGTAGTGTCGTCGACAGGGAAAGGGCACCC. Amino acids: CASSVVDRERAP. The whole CDR3 sequence reads CASSVVDRERAPLHF.

On this clone itself: The read falls 3 residues short of the CDR3 end, and the missing part is taken from the germline J gene. The genes are TRBV9 and TRBJ2-1, with D maybe TRBD2 (6 bases). From germline, CDR1 is SGDLS and CDR2 YYNGEE. V was clipped by 0 bases and J by 5 bases, with 9 bases between them. The CDR3 sequence is 14 residues long. The CDR3 region is CASSVAGLNNEQFF. The sequenced part of the CDR3 DNA is TGTGCCAGCAGCGTAGCAGGACTAAACAATGAG.

Points on this clone: The missing CDR3 end, 3 residues past where the read stops, is filled in from the germline J gene. J is TRBJ2-1 and V is TRBV20-1; 7 nucleotides match TRBD2. The length of the CDR3 is 16 residues. The junction had 10 bases not matched to a gene; V was cut back by 5 bases and J by 0 bases. Looked up from germline, CDR1 is DFQATT and CDR2 is SNEGSKA (reference sequence). CDR3 protein: CSAFVRGGSSYNEQFF. The sequenced CDR3 bases are TGCAGTGCTTTCGTACGCGGGGGAAGCTCCTACAATGAG.

As regards this clone: With the read ending 3 residues before the CDR3 end, the germline J gene is used to fill in that end. The chain recombines TRBV19 with TRBJ2-5; TRBD2 might be the D (5 bases). V was clipped by 3 bases and J by 0 bases, with 14 bases between them. Germline CDR1 and CDR2: LNHDA and SQIVND (reference sequence). This CDR3 region has 16 residues. This CDR3 reads CASSMASGGYQETQYF. CDR3 DNA, as far as it was read: TGTGCCAGTAGTATGGCCAGCGGTGGGTACCAAGAGACC.

Regarding this clone: From the germline J gene comes the end of the CDR3, since the read stops 3 residues before it. The chain couples TRBV5-1 to TRBJ2-7; D gene unclear. The CDR3 contains 12 residues. Looked up from germline, CDR1 is SGHRS and CDR2 is YFSETQ. Trimming cost V 2 bases and J 0 bases, with 3 bases left between them. The CDR3 sequence: CASSFLSYEQYF. The DNA read from the CDR3 is TGCGCCAGCAGCTTCCTCTCCTACGAG. Drawing the rest from reference TRBV5-1 and TRBJ2-7, the complete variable domain is KAGVTQTPRYLIKTRGQQVTLSCSPISGHRSVSWYQQTPGQGLQFLFEYFSETQRNKGNFPGRFSGRQFSNSRSEMNVSTLELGDSALYLCASSFLSYEQYFGPGTRLTVT.